The next 11 T cell receptor beta chains were all read from a single sample in a study of cytomegalovirus exposure and HLA in healthy donors. Both 60 Vbeta primers and 13 Jbeta primers went into the PCR. Profiled with immunoSEQ multiplex PCR; TCRdb holds only in-frame clones, not every one. The table has roughly 100,000 clones, almost 80% seen once. Sequenced sample: PBMCs. Receptors originate from a man in his fifties or sixties in good health and CMV-seropositive.

The chain is built from TRBV15 and TRBJ2-5, with 7 bases matching TRBD1. CDR3 length: 17 amino acids. The germline V gene encodes CDR1 LNHNV and CDR2 YYDKDF (reference sequence). The V gene end was trimmed by 0 bases and the J gene end by 3 bases; junction bases not matched to a gene: 10. The CDR3 spells CATSRESADRVEETQYF. For the CDR3, the DNA is TGTGCCACCAGCAGAGAGTCGGCCGACAGGGTAGAAGAGACCCAGTACTTC.

V usage is TRBV7-9 and J usage is TRBJ1-1; 7 nucleotides match TRBD1. V was pared by 3 bases and J by 5 bases, with 3 bases of the junction left unmatched. Germline V gives CDR1 SEHNR, CDR2 FQNEAQ (reference sequence). This CDR3 is 13 amino acids long. CDR3 amino acids: CASSFKGATEAFF. DNA for the CDR3: TGTGCCAGCAGCTTTAAGGGGGCGACTGAAGCTTTCTTT. Together with reference TRBV7-9 and TRBJ1-1, the CDR3 gives the full variable domain: DTGVSQNPRHKITKRGQNVTFRCDPISEHNRLYWYRQTLGQGPEFLTYFQNEAQLEKSRLLSDRFSAERPKGSFSTLEIQRTEQGDSAMYLCASSFKGATEAFFGQGTRLTVV.

The chain uses TRBV6-5 and TRBJ2-7, with D tentatively TRBD1 (6 bases). The CDR3 is 16 amino acids. Germline V gene data show CDR1 as MNHEY and CDR2 as SVGAGI. V lost 0 bases to trimming and J lost 2 bases, with 14 bases between them. In DNA form, the CDR3 reads TGTGCCAGCAGTTACTCGACAGCAGGGGCGCCCTACGAGCAGTACTTC. Residues: CASSYSTAGAPYEQYF.

This clone has a handful of counts. DNA of the CDR3: TGTGCCAGCTCACCACCTAGCCCGAATAATGAAAAACTGTTTTTT. This gives the protein CASSPPSPNNEKLFF. The chain couples TRBV18 to TRBJ1-4, with unresolved D. The CDR3 contains 15 residues. Trimming left V 0 bases short and J 4 bases short, with 9 bases between. In germline, CDR1 is KGHSH, CDR2 LQKENI.

The rearrangement joins TRBV2 to TRBJ2-3; 11 bases agree with TRBD2. Trimming at V came to 4 bases and at J to 3 bases, leaving 6 bases not matched to a gene. Germline assignment: CDR1 SNHLY and CDR2 FYNNEI. The length of the CDR3 is 16 residues. The CDR3 sequence is CASSALAGGKTDTQYF. The CDR3 coding sequence is TGTGCCAGCAGTGCCCTAGCGGGAGGAAAAACAGATACGCAGTATTTT.

The genes are TRBV27 and TRBJ2-7; TRBD2 agrees at 9 bases. There are 17 residues in the CDR3. Germline V gene lookup returns CDR1 MNHEY and CDR2 SMNVEV (reference sequence). The V segment lost 1 base and the J segment 3 bases; nucleotides outside the gene matches: 10. CDR3 residues: CASSLYGGGGALYEQYF. The DNA of the CDR3 is TGTGCCAGCAGTTTATATGGGGGCGGGGGGGCCCTCTACGAGCAGTACTTC.

The chain combines TRBV11-2 with TRBJ2-5; 7 bases line up with TRBD2. The J call could be wrong; TRBJ2-7 is a better fit for the DNA end. Germline V gene sequence: CDR1 SGHAT, CDR2 FQNNGV. The CDR3 has 15 residues. CDR3 sequence (DNA): TGTGCCAGCAGCTTAGAAGGCGGGAGCTCCTACGAGCAGTACTTC. Amino acids: CASSLEGGSSYEQYF.

V usage is TRBV19 and J usage is TRBJ1-2; 7 nucleotides line up with TRBD1. CDR3 length: 15 amino acids. CDR1 LNHDA and CDR2 SQIVND come from the germline V gene (reference sequence). The ends lost 6 bases at V and 5 bases at J; junction bases unmatched: 12. The CDR3 reads CASRPAIGTVYGYTF. CDR3 bases: TGTGCCAGTAGGCCAGCGATCGGGACAGTATATGGCTACACCTTC.

The chain carries TRBV27 and TRBJ2-5; 8 bases align to TRBD2. Trimming cost V 4 bases and J 12 bases; bases outside gene matches: 10. The CDR3 runs to 13 residues. The germline V gene has CDR1 MNHEY and CDR2 SMNVEV (reference sequence). CDR3 residues: CASSWISGTSKYF. The CDR3 DNA reads TGTGCCAGCAGTTGGATTAGCGGGACCTCCAAGTACTTC.

For the CDR3, the DNA is TGTGCCAGCAGCCAAACTAGCGGGGGCAGAAACATTCAGTACTTC. This codes for CASSQTSGGRNIQYF. The chain recombines TRBV14 with TRBJ2-4; TRBD2 agrees at 11 bases. The V segment lost 2 bases and the J segment 6 bases; nucleotides outside the gene matches: 3. Germline CDR1 and CDR2: SGHDN and FVKESK. This CDR3 region has 15 residues.

This rearrangement joins TRBV6-1 to TRBJ1-5; D remains ambiguous. Trimming shortened V by 1 base and J by 7 bases, and 11 bases separated the two germline ends. Germline V lookup: CDR1 MNHNS, CDR2 SASEGT. The length of the CDR3 is 14 residues. The CDR3 DNA follows: TGTGCCAGCAGTGAAGACAGAGGAGGGCAGCCCCAGCATTTT. Its protein product is CASSEDRGGQPQHF.